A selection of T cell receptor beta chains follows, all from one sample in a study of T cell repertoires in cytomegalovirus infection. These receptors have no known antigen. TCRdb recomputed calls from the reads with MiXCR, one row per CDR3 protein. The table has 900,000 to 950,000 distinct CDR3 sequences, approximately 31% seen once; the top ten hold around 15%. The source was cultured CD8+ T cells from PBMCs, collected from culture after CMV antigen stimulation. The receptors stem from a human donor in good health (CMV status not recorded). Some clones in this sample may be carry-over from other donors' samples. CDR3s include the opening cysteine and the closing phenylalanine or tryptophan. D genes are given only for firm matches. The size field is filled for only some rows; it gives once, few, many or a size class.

CDR3 protein: CASSGTATRSEKLFF
CDR3 DNA: TGTGCCAGCAGTGGGACAGCAACGCGTAGTGAAAAACTGTTTTTT
V gene: TRBV27
J gene: TRBJ1-4
D gene: TRBD1
clone size: few

CDR3 protein: CASSPQVGEKGPEETQYF
CDR3 DNA: TGTGCCAGCAGCCCACAAGTGGGGGAGAAGGGTCCTGAAGAGACCCAGTACTTC
V gene: TRBV7-8
J gene: TRBJ2-5
D gene: NA
clone size: many

CDR3 protein: CSVGQGDYNEQFF
CDR3 DNA: TGCAGCGTTGGACAGGGTGACTACAATGAGCAGTTCTTC
V gene: TRBV29-1
J gene: TRBJ2-1
D gene: TRBD1
clone size: NA

CDR3 protein: CASSRTSLAEVYNEQFF
CDR3 DNA: TGTGCCAGCAGCCGAACTTCACTAGCGGAGGTTTACAATGAGCAGTTCTTC
V gene: TRBV7-3
J gene: TRBJ2-1
D gene: TRBD2
clone size: NA

CDR3 protein: CASSLLLTGEETQYF
CDR3 DNA: TGCGCCAGCAGCCTGCTTTTAACAGGGGAAGAGACCCAGTACTTC
V gene: TRBV5-1
J gene: TRBJ2-5
D gene: TRBD1
clone size: NA

CDR3 protein: CSAGREGQPQHF
CDR3 DNA: TGCAGCGCAGGAAGGGAAGGACAGCCCCAGCATTTT
V gene: TRBV29-1
J gene: TRBJ1-5
D gene: NA
clone size: once

CDR3 protein: CASSPRLAGAHNEQFF
CDR3 DNA: TGTGCCAGCAGCCCCAGACTAGCGGGGGCTCACAATGAGCAGTTCTTC
V gene: TRBV4-2
J gene: TRBJ2-1
D gene: TRBD2
clone size: few

CDR3 protein: CASSLPSSGGYQETQYF
CDR3 DNA: TGTGCCAGCAGCTTACCCTCTAGCGGGGGGTACCAAGAGACCCAGTACTTC
V gene: TRBV7-9
J gene: TRBJ2-5
D gene: TRBD2
clone size: few

CDR3 protein: CVSSLAPTGSQPQHF
CDR3 DNA: TGTGTCAGCAGTTTAGCGCCCACGGGGAGTCAGCCCCAGCATTTT
V gene: TRBV12-3/TRBV12-4
J gene: TRBJ1-5
D gene: NA
clone size: NA

CDR3 protein: CASRKGTEEQFF
CDR3 DNA: TGTGCCAGCAGAAAAGGGACAGAAGAGCAGTTCTTC
V gene: TRBV7-9
J gene: TRBJ2-1
D gene: TRBD1
clone size: NA

CDR3 protein: CASSSRTGTDTQYF
CDR3 DNA: TGTGCCAGCAGCTCCAGGACAGGAACAGATACGCAGTATTTT
V gene: TRBV7-9
J gene: TRBJ2-3
D gene: TRBD1
clone size: many

CDR3 protein: CASSPTEWFVGYTF
CDR3 DNA: TGTGCCAGCAGCCCGACAGAATGGTTTGTAGGCTACACCTTC
V gene: TRBV7-9
J gene: TRBJ1-2
D gene: NA
clone size: NA

CDR3 protein: CASSYGTWGVGYTF
CDR3 DNA: TGTGCCAGCAGCTACGGGACATGGGGAGTTGGCTACACCTTC
V gene: TRBV12-3/TRBV12-4
J gene: TRBJ1-2
D gene: NA
clone size: NA

CDR3 protein: CASIPSGTGNNEQFF
CDR3 DNA: TGTGCCAGCATCCCCTCGGGGACAGGGAACAATGAGCAGTTCTTC
V gene: TRBV11-2
J gene: TRBJ2-1
D gene: TRBD1
clone size: NA

CDR3 protein: CASSGFDGLAGRYNEQFF
CDR3 DNA: TGTGCCAGCAGCGGATTTGATGGACTAGCGGGGAGATACAATGAGCAGTTCTTC
V gene: TRBV9
J gene: TRBJ2-1
D gene: TRBD2
clone size: NA

CDR3 protein: CASKQGMGNTEAFF
CDR3 DNA: TGTGCCAGTAAACAGGGTATGGGGAACACTGAAGCTTTCTTT
V gene: TRBV19
J gene: TRBJ1-1
D gene: NA
clone size: NA

CDR3 protein: CASSEGPSSYNEQFF
CDR3 DNA: TGCGCCAGCAGTGAAGGACCGAGCTCCTACAATGAGCAGTTCTTC
V gene: TRBV10-2
J gene: TRBJ2-1
D gene: NA
clone size: NA

CDR3 protein: CASPTGGDGYTF
CDR3 DNA: TGTGCCAGCCCGACAGGGGGGGATGGCTACACCTTC
V gene: TRBV5-4
J gene: TRBJ1-2
D gene: TRBD1
clone size: NA

CDR3 protein: CASSLDVVGELFF
CDR3 DNA: TGCGCCAGCAGCTTGGACGTAGTCGGGGAGCTGTTTTTT
V gene: TRBV5-1
J gene: TRBJ2-2
D gene: NA
clone size: few

CDR3 protein: CASSSPGPTNEKLFF
CDR3 DNA: TGTGCCAGCAGCTCACCGGGGCCAACTAATGAAAAACTGTTTTTT
V gene: TRBV7-9
J gene: TRBJ1-4
D gene: NA
clone size: few

CDR3 protein: CASSLSPGQGAYSNQPQHF
CDR3 DNA: TGTGCCAGCAGCTTATCACCGGGACAGGGGGCCTATAGCAATCAGCCCCAGCATTTT
V gene: TRBV7-6
J gene: TRBJ1-5
D gene: TRBD1
clone size: many

CDR3 protein: CATSDPGQGARDEQFF
CDR3 DNA: TGTGCCACCAGTGACCCCGGACAGGGGGCGCGGGATGAGCAGTTCTTC
V gene: TRBV24-1
J gene: TRBJ2-1
D gene: TRBD1
clone size: few

CDR3 protein: CASSLDIHPVDHTEAFF
CDR3 DNA: TGTGCCAGCAGCTTAGATATCCATCCGGTGGACCACACTGAAGCTTTCTTT
V gene: TRBV7-6
J gene: TRBJ1-1
D gene: NA
clone size: NA

CDR3 protein: CASSFFPSWTSGGYEEQFF
CDR3 DNA: TGTGCCAGCAGCTTCTTCCCTTCTTGGACTAGCGGGGGGTATGAGGAGCAGTTCTTC
V gene: TRBV14
J gene: TRBJ2-1
D gene: TRBD2
clone size: few

CDR3 protein: CASSDGGIYRAYSNQPQHF
CDR3 DNA: TGTGCCAGCAGTGATGGTGGTATCTACAGGGCATATAGCAATCAGCCCCAGCATTTT
V gene: TRBV6-6
J gene: TRBJ1-5
D gene: NA
clone size: NA

CDR3 protein: CASSLIGGGSNTGELFF
CDR3 DNA: TGTGCCAGCAGTTTAATCGGGGGGGGTTCGAACACCGGGGAGCTGTTTTTT
V gene: TRBV12-3/TRBV12-4
J gene: TRBJ2-2
D gene: TRBD2
clone size: NA

CDR3 protein: CASSLNLKGGELFF
CDR3 DNA: TGTGCCAGCAGCTTAAATTTAAAGGGCGGGGAGCTGTTTTTT
V gene: TRBV7-6
J gene: TRBJ2-2
D gene: NA
clone size: few

CDR3 protein: CSVEELGQGENTIYF
CDR3 DNA: TGCAGCGTTGAAGAGCTAGGACAGGGGGAAAACACCATATATTTT
V gene: TRBV29-1
J gene: TRBJ1-3
D gene: TRBD1
clone size: NA

CDR3 protein: CASSIIAGGETQYF
CDR3 DNA: TGTGCCAGTAGTATAATAGCGGGGGGAGAGACCCAGTACTTC
V gene: TRBV19
J gene: TRBJ2-5
D gene: TRBD2
clone size: few

CDR3 protein: CASSFETGTGQSNQPQHF
CDR3 DNA: TGTGCCAGCAGCTTTGAGACCGGGACAGGGCAGAGCAATCAGCCCCAGCATTTT
V gene: TRBV5-6
J gene: TRBJ1-5
D gene: TRBD1
clone size: few

CDR3 protein: CASSLTGGLNEQFF
CDR3 DNA: TGTGCCAGCAGCTTGACAGGGGGTCTCAATGAGCAGTTCTTC
V gene: TRBV7-8
J gene: TRBJ2-1
D gene: TRBD1
clone size: NA

CDR3 protein: CASSEVQGAGYGYTF
CDR3 DNA: TGTGCCAGCAGTGAAGTTCAAGGGGCAGGCTATGGCTACACCTTC
V gene: TRBV6-1
J gene: TRBJ1-2
D gene: NA
clone size: NA

CDR3 protein: CASSPWDRVDGYTF
CDR3 DNA: TGTGCCAGCAGTCCCTGGGACAGGGTTGATGGCTACACCTTC
V gene: TRBV27
J gene: TRBJ1-2
D gene: TRBD1
clone size: NA

CDR3 protein: CSVEDPLGRERARWETQYF
CDR3 DNA: TGCAGCGTTGAAGATCCCTTGGGAAGGGAGCGGGCGAGGTGGGAGACCCAGTACTTC
V gene: TRBV29-1
J gene: TRBJ2-5
D gene: NA
clone size: few

CDR3 protein: CASSLSIAGTYNEQFF
CDR3 DNA: TGTGCCAGCAGCCTCTCAATAGCGGGCACCTACAATGAGCAGTTCTTC
V gene: TRBV6-2/TRBV6-3
J gene: TRBJ2-1
D gene: TRBD2
clone size: NA

CDR3 protein: CASSSGRASQETQYF
CDR3 DNA: TGCGCCAGCAGTTCCGGAAGGGCGAGTCAAGAGACCCAGTACTTC
V gene: TRBV5-1
J gene: TRBJ2-5
D gene: NA
clone size: NA

CDR3 protein: CASSSLVEDNEQFF
CDR3 DNA: TGTGCCAGCAGCTCCCTGGTCGAGGACAATGAGCAGTTCTTC
V gene: TRBV7-6
J gene: TRBJ2-1
D gene: NA
clone size: many

CDR3 protein: CASSLVGVYTEAFF
CDR3 DNA: TGTGCCAGCAGCTTAGTAGGGGTCTACACTGAAGCTTTCTTT
V gene: TRBV7-6
J gene: TRBJ1-1
D gene: NA
clone size: NA

CDR3 protein: CASSQPLEGYYGYTF
CDR3 DNA: TGTGCCAGCAGCCAGCCTTTAGAGGGCTACTATGGCTACACCTTC
V gene: TRBV28
J gene: TRBJ1-2
D gene: NA
clone size: NA

CDR3 protein: CSARGVGMDETQYF
CDR3 DNA: TGCAGTGCTAGAGGGGTGGGCATGGATGAGACCCAGTACTTC
V gene: TRBV20-1
J gene: TRBJ2-5
D gene: NA
clone size: few